This TCR beta chain was captured by sequencing in a study of regulatory and conventional T cells in RAG deficiency. Whole-study results and caveats: Shorter CDR3s in all patient subsets; >80% Treg-Tconv overlap in Omenn. Other subsets showed about 10-fold reductions, but Treg unique TCR beta sequences fell roughly 96-fold in these patients.

The CDR3 runs to 14 residues. CDR1 is SGDLS and CDR2 is YYNGEE in the germline V gene. V was cut by 7 bases and J by 7 bases, with 18 bases left in between. Some clones are missing from TCRdb's copy, which holds only in-frame ones; the method was immunoSEQ multiplex PCR. Here the sample spans about 46,000 clones, about 90% being singletons. This clone occurred once. The antigen is unknown. Conventional CD4+ T cells were sorted from blood as CD25-low CD127-high cells. The data were also submitted as part of a second study, on regulatory T cells. This second report adds: Amplification used 52 TRBV primers and 13 TRBJ primers. Patient repertoires had restricted TRB V-J pairs and skewed V and J usage, most in Tregs.

The chain links TRBV9 to TRBJ2-1, with D tentatively TRBD1 or TRBD2 (5 bases each). This receptor was obtained from a human donor in good health. The sequenced material came from CD4+ effector T cells sorted from blood. The CDR3 bases are TGTGCCAGCGCTCAGGGTAATAGGAGGAATGAGCAGTTCTTC. It translates to CASAQGNRRNEQFF.